This T cell receptor beta chain was identified in a study of radiotherapy plus CTLA-4 blockade in lung cancer. Overall study results and limits: Together with interferon-beta, which increased in serum after radiation, early dynamic changes in blood T cell clones were reportedly the best predictors of response. TCR clones of tumor origin grew in blood after radiotherapy plus ipilimumab.

Germline V gives CDR1 PRHDT, CDR2 FYEKMQ (reference sequence). With 5 bases removed from V and 6 bases from J, the gap between germline ends came to 14 bases. The CDR3 sequence is 14 residues long. To note about this clone: Its antigen is not identified.

Sequencing used immunoSEQ multiplex PCR; TCRdb keeps in-frame clones, though not all of them. The sample gives 90,000 to 100,000 clones, roughly 80% of which show up once; roughly 24% is in the top ten. The input for sequencing was peripheral blood, taken from a patient treated with radiotherapy plus ipilimumab. This chain connects TRBV13 to TRBJ1-5, with D perhaps TRBD1 (5 bases). The sequence came from a human donor with non-small cell lung cancer that progressed on radiotherapy plus ipilimumab. The CDR3 region has the DNA TGTGCCAGCAGCCCCAGAGGGGCTGGTCAGCCCCAGCATTTT. Translation gives CASSPRGAGQPQHF.